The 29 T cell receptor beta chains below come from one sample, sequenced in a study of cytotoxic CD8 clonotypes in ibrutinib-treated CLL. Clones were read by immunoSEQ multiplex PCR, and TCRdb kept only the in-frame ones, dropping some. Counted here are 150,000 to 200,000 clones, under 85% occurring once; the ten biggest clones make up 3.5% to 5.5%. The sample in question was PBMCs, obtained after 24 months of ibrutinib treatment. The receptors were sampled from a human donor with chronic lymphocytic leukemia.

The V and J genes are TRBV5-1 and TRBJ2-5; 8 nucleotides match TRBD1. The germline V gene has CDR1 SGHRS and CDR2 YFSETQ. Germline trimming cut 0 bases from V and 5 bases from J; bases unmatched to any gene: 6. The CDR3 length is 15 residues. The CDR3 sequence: CASSLGDRGQETQYF. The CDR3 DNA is TGCGCCAGCAGCTTGGGCGACAGGGGACAGGAGACCCAGTACTTC.

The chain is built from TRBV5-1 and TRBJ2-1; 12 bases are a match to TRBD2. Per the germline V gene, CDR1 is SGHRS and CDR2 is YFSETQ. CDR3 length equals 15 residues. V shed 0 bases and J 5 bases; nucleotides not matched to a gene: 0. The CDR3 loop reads CASSLGTSGNNEQFF. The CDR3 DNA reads TGCGCCAGCAGCTTGGGGACTAGCGGGAACAATGAGCAGTTCTTC.

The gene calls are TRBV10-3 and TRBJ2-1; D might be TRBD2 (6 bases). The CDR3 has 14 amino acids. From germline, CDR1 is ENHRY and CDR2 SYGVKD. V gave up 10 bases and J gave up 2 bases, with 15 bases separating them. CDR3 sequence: CATRALATYNEQFF. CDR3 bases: TGTGCCACCCGAGCGCTAGCGACCTACAATGAGCAGTTCTTC.

The DNA for the CDR3 is TGTGCCAGCAGACCACGGGCTGATTATAATTCACCCCTCCACTTT. Its protein is CASRPRADYNSPLHF. This sequence joins TRBV6-5 and TRBJ1-6; D is ambiguous. V gave up 6 bases and J gave up 4 bases, with 13 bases separating them. CDR3 length: 15 residues. Germline V gene lookup returns CDR1 MNHEY and CDR2 SVGAGI.

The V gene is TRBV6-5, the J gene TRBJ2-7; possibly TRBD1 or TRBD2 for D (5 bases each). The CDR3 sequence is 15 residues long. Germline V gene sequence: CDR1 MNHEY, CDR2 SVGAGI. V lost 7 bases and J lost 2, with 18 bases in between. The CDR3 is CASTAWGSGPYEQYF. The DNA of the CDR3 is TGTGCCAGCACAGCCTGGGGTTCGGGGCCCTACGAGCAGTACTTC.

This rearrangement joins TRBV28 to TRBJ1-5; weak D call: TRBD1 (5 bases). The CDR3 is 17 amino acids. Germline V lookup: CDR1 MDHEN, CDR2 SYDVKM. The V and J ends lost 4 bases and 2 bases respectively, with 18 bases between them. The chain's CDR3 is CASSSTGKGPRNQPQHF. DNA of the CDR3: TGTGCCAGCAGTTCCACCGGGAAGGGACCACGCAATCAGCCCCAGCATTTT.

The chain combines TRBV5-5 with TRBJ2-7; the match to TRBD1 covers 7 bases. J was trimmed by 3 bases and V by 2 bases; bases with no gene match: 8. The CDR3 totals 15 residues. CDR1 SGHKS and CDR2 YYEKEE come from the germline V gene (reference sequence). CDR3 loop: CASSFQTGAGYEQYF. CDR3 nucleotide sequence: TGTGCCAGCAGCTTTCAAACAGGGGCCGGCTACGAGCAGTACTTC. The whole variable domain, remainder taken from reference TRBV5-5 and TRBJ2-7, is DAGVTQSPTHLIKTRGQQVTLRCSPISGHKSVSWYQQVLGQGPQFIFQYYEKEERGRGNFPDRFSARQFPNYSSELNVNALLLGDSALYLCASSFQTGAGYEQYFGPGTRLTVT.

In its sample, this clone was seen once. CDR3 bases: TGTGCCTGGTGCCTCCAGGGGAACACTGAAGCTTTCTTT. Encoded protein: CAWCLQGNTEAFF. The chain employs TRBV30 and TRBJ1-1; tentative D call: TRBD1 (5 bases). This CDR3 spans 13 amino acids. The V gene lost 5 bases and the J gene lost 1 base, with 11 bases spanning the gap. The V gene's germline CDR1 is GTSNPN and CDR2 SVGIG (reference sequence).

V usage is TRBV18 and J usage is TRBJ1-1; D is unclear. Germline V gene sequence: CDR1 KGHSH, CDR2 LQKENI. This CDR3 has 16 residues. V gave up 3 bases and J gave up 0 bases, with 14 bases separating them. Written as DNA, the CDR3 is TGTGCCAGCTCACCCCAACAAGACACCCTGAACACTGAAGCTTTCTTT. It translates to CASSPQQDTLNTEAFF.

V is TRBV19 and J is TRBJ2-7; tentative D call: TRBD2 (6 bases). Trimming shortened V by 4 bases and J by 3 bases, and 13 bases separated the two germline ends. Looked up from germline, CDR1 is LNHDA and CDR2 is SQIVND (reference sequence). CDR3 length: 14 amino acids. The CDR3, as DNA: TGTGCCAGTAGTAGTACCGGGAGAGACTACGAGCAGTACTTC. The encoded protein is CASSSTGRDYEQYF.

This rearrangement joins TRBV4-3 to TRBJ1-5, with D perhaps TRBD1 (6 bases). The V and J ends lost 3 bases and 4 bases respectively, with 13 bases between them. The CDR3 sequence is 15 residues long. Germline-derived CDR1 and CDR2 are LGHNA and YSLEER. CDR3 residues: CASSQRTADNQPQHF. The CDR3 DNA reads TGCGCCAGCAGCCAGCGGACAGCTGATAATCAGCCCCAGCATTTT.

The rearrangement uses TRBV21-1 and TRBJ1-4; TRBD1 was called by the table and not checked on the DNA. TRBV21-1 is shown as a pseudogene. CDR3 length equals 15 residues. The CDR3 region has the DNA TGTGCCAGCAGCAAAGCCGCAGGGGGAGGCGAAAAACTGTTTTTT. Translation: CASSKAAGGGEKLFF.

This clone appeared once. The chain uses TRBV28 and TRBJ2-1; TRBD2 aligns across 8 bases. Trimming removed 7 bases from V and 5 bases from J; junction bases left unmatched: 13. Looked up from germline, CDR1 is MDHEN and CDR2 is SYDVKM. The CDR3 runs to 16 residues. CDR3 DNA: TGTGCCAGCATTAAACCCGGGACTAGAGCGAACAATGAGCAGTTCTTC. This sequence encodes CASIKPGTRANNEQFF.

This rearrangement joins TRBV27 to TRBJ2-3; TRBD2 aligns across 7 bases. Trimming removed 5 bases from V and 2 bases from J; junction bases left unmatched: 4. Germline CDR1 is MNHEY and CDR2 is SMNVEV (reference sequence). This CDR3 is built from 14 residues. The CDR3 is CASSLAGDTDTQYF. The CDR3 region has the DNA TGTGCCAGCAGTCTGGCGGGGGACACAGATACGCAGTATTTT.

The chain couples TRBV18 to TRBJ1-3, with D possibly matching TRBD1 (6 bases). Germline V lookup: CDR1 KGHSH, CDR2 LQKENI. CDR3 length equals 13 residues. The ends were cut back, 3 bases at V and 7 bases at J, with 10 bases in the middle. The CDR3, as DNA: TGTGCCAGCTCACCGTCTCAGGGGAACACCATATATTTT. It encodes CASSPSQGNTIYF. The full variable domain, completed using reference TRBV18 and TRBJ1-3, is NAGVMQNPRHLVRRRGQEARLRCSPMKGHSHVYWYRQLPEEGLKFMVYLQKENIIDESGMPKERFSAEFPKEGPSILRIQQVVRGDSAAYFCASSPSQGNTIYFGEGSWLTVV.

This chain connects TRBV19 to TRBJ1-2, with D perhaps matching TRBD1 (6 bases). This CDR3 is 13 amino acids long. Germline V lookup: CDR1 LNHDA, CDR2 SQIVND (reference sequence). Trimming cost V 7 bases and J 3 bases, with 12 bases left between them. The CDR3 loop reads CASTMQGHYGYTF. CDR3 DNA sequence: TGTGCCAGTACCATGCAGGGGCACTATGGCTACACCTTC. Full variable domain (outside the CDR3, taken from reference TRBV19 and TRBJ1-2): DGGITQSPKYLFRKEGQNVTLSCEQNLNHDAMYWYRQDPGQGLRLIYYSQIVNDFQKGDIAEGYSVSREKKESFPLTVTSAQKNPTAFYLCASTMQGHYGYTFGSGTRLTVV.

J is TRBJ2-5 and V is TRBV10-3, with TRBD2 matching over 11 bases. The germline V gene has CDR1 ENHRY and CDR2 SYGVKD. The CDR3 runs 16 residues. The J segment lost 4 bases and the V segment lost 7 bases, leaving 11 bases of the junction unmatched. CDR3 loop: CAIIELAGVEGETQYF. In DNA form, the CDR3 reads TGTGCCATCATAGAACTAGCGGGGGTGGAGGGAGAGACCCAGTACTTC.

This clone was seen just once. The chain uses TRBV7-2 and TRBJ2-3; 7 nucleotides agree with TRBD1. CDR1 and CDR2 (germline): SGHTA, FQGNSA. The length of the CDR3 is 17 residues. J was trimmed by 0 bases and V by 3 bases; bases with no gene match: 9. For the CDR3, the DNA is TGTGCCAGCAGCTTCCCCCCCCCGGACAGGAGCACAGATACGCAGTATTTT. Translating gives CASSFPPPDRSTDTQYF.

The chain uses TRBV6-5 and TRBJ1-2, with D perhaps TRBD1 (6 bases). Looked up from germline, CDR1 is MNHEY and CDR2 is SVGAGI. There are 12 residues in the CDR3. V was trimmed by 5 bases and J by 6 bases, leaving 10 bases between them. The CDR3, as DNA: TGTGCCAGCAGTAAATCAGGGGATGGCTACACCTTC. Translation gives CASSKSGDGYTF.

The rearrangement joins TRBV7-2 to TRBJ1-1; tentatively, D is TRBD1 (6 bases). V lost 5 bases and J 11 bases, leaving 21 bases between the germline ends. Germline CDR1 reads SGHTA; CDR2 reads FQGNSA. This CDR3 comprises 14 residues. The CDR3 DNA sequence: TGTGCCAGCAGCCCGGAGGGGGTGACCCCTCCCGCTTTCTTT. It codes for CASSPEGVTPPAFF.

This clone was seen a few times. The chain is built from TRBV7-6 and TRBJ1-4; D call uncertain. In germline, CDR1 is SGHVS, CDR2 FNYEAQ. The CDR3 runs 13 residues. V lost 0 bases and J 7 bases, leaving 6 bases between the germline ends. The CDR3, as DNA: TGTGCCAGCAGCTTAGCCCGGCGTGAAAAACTGTTTTTT. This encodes CASSLARREKLFF.

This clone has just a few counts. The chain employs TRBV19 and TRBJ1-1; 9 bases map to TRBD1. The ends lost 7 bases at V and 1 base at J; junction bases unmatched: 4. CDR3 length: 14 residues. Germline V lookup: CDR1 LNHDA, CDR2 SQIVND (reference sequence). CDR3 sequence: CASTGDRENTEAFF. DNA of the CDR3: TGTGCCAGTACGGGGGACAGGGAGAACACTGAAGCTTTCTTT.

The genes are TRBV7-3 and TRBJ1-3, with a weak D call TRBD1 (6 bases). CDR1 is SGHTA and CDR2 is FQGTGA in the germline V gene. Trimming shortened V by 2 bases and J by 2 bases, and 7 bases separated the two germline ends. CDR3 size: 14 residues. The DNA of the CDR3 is TGTGCCAGCAGCTTATGGGGGCCTGGAAACACCATATATTTT. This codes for CASSLWGPGNTIYF. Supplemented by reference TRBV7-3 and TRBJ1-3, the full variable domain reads GAGVSQTPSNKVTEKGKYVELRCDPISGHTALYWYRQSLGQGPEFLIYFQGTGAADDSGLPNDRFFAVRPEGSVSTLKIQRTERGDSAVYLCASSLWGPGNTIYFGEGSWLTVV.

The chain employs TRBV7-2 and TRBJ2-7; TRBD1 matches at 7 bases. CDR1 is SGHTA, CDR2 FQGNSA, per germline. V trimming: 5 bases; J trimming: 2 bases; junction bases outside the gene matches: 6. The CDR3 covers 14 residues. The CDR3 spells CASSIDRDTYEQYF. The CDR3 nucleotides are TGTGCCAGCAGCATTGACAGGGATACCTACGAGCAGTACTTC.

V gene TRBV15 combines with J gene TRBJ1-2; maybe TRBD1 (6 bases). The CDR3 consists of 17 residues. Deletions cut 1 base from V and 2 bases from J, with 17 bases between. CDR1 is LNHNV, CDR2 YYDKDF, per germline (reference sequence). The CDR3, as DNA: TGTGCCACCAGCAGAGGCGGAGGGGGGAACGGAAACTATGGCTACACCTTC. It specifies CATSRGGGGNGNYGYTF.

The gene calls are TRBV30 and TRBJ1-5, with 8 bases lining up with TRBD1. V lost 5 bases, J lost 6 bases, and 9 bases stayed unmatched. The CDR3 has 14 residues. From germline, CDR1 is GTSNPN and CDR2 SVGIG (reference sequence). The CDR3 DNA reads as TGTGCCTGGGCGGGACAGGTAACCGGTCAGCCCCAGCATTTT. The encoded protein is CAWAGQVTGQPQHF.

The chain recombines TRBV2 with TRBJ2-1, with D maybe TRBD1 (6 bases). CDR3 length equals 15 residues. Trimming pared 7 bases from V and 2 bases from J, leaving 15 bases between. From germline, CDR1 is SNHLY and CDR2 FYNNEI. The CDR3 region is CASKLIDRTYNEQFF. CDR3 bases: TGTGCCAGCAAGCTCATAGACAGGACCTACAATGAGCAGTTCTTC. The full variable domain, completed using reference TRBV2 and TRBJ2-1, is EPEVTQTPSHQVTQMGQEVILRCVPISNHLYFYWYRQILGQKVEFLVSFYNNEISEKSEIFDDQFSVERPDGSNFTLKIRSTKLEDSAMYFCASKLIDRTYNEQFFGPGTRLTVL.

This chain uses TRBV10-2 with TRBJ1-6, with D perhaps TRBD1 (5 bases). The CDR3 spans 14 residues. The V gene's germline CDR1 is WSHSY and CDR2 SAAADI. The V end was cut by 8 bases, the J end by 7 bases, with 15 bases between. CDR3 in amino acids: CASSLVEGNSPLHF. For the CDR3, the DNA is TGCGCCAGCTCTCTGGTGGAGGGGAATTCACCCCTCCACTTT.

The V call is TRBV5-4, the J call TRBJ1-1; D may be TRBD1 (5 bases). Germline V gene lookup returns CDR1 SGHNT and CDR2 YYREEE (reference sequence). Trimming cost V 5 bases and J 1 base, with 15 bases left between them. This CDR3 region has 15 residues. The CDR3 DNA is TGTGCCAGCAGACCCCGCGGGGGATGGAACACTGAAGCTTTCTTT. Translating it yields CASRPRGGWNTEAFF.